A single T cell receptor beta chain is shown here with its context. It has no known antigen specificity. Per-base quality was not reported, and no clone a single base away is much larger than it. The method behind the library was the immunoSEQ multiplex PCR assay. For TCR sequencing, RNA was extracted from every sample and reverse transcribed into cDNA to serve as template. First-strand cDNA was synthesized using SuperScript III with a 2:1 mix of oligo-dT and random hexamers. A synthetic immune receptor repertoire was used to assess amplification bias, and residual bias was removed computationally. On the study's bioinformatics: After raw reads were preprocessed to remove errors, the CDR3 was defined following IMGT conventions as running from the conserved cysteine to phenylalanine. To get clonality, Shannon entropy was normalized by log2 of the number of productive unique TCRs and the result was subtracted from 1. Whether each scalp clone was CD4 or CD8 was inferred by checking scalp TCRbeta sequences against the CD4 and CD8 repertoires from sorted blood. TCRdb re-hosts the immuneACCESS table, in-frame sequences only. Its copies lack some clones; in the studies checked, an unresolved V gene accounts for under half of them, and the cause for the rest is not known. Clone size and V and J calls were adopted from that table, with D and trimming inferred from the DNA. The sample table lists about 150,000 clones, around 57% of them with a count of one. Approximately 4.8% of the sample belongs to the ten largest clones.

PBMCs were isolated by density centrifugation and stained for CD3, CD4 and CD8, and CD4+ and CD8+ T cells were sorted on a FACSAria. Scalp biopsies and blood samples were obtained from unaffected controls. This record belongs to a study of CD8+ T cells in alopecia areata (dated by TCRdb to the late 2010s). About the full investigation: To study T cell clonal expansion in alopecia areata, the researchers applied high-throughput TCRbeta sequencing to both the C3H/HeJ mouse model and human patients. Human TCRbeta sequencing covered scalp tissue and sorted CD4+ and CD8+ peripheral blood T cells from patchy and totalis/universalis alopecia areata patients and healthy controls. Clonality in the scalp was compared among normal scalp (n=4), patchy alopecia areata scalp (n=8), and alopecia totalis/universalis scalp (n=8). RNA came from the PAXgene miRNA kit for fixed scalp, the miRNeasy kit for PBMCs, and the RNeasy kit for mouse skin. immunoSEQ multiplex PCR using 35 Vbeta forward primers and 13 Jbeta reverse primers was used to amplify TCRbeta CDR3 regions.

The CDR1 and CDR2 encoded by the germline V gene are MGHRA and YSYEKL. The CDR3 numbers 16 residues from cysteine through phenylalanine. Left in the record is the CDR3 DNA by itself, 48 bases read in frame from the first base. Unmatched junction bases come to 3, with V trimmed by 2 bases and J by 1 base. Summary of the overall study and its limitations: Shared TCR sequences between patients were less evident than in mice, which may be partly attributable to HLA diversity in the patient population. Lesional scalp, especially in alopecia totalis/universalis, showed higher clonality and more expanded CD8+ clones than normal scalp, suggesting antigenic drive. Scalp TCR repertoire analysis is complicated because resident alphabeta T cells in normal human skin are also sequenced, whereas mouse skin is dominated by gammadelta T cells.

The TCR sequence derives from a human donor in good health. Sample: CD4+ T cells sorted from blood. Recombination connected TRBV4-1 to TRBJ2-7; 12 junctional bases match TRBD2. At the DNA level, the sequence is TGCGCCAGCAGCCAAAGGACTAGCGGGAAATCCTACGAGCAGTACTTC. This encodes CASSQRTSGKSYEQYF.